This T cell receptor beta chain was sequenced for a study of synovial regulatory T cells in juvenile arthritis (dated by TCRdb to between 2015 and 2016). At the level of the whole study: Of the sequenced patients, about 6 received methotrexate, one received methotrexate plus infliximab, three were therapy-naive, and one had no treatment information. Effector T cell subsets were also sequenced in this cohort for comparisons, but the Treg dataset alone covers only blood and synovial fluid Treg cells. Using matched patient samples, the researchers compared TCRbeta CDR3 repertoires across three groups: blood iaTreg cells, other blood Treg cells and synovial fluid Treg cells. TCR repertoire comparisons included Treg and Teff subsets from about 12 JIA patients with active disease. Beyond this particular receptor, the publication reports: TCR diversity was lower in blood iaTreg cells than in other blood Treg cells, which is consistent with antigen-driven expansion. Synovial Treg cells shared more CDR3 sequences with iaTreg cells than with other blood Treg cells, and Chao-Jaccard similarity confirmed that synovial Treg cells were more closely related to iaTreg cells. iaTreg TCR repertoires were found to be largely private across patients and to partially overlap with synovial Teff and blood CPL repertoires.

The library was produced with the immunoSEQ multiplex PCR assay. Adaptive Biotechnologies carried out the TCRbeta CDR3 sequencing. From the authors' description of their analysis: Repertoire similarity was assessed using the Chao-modified Jaccard index and the median clonotype overlap from 200 random subsamples at equal sample size. The similarity analyses were based on either productive nucleotide sequences or amino acid sequences translated in silico. Repertoires were compared using hierarchical clustering with single linkage and t-SNE, both based on Chao-modified Jaccard distances. Repertoire diversity was assessed with the Renyi index over a range of alpha values after the sample sizes were normalised. Entries here come from immuneACCESS through TCRdb and include only in-frame sequences with V and J called. Some clones fail to appear in such tables; in the studies checked, an unresolved V gene covers under half of the shortfall, and the cause of the remainder is unknown. D and trimming come from the DNA, and the V and J calls and clone size come from that table. The sample's clone listing holds approximately 10,000 clones. The top ten clonotypes cover 1.7% of the sample.

In the case of this clone: This receptor's antigen is unknown.

iaTreg cells were defined as HLA-DR+ Treg cells, were more frequent in NO ID patients than in ID patients at Tend, and were hypothesised to expand during inflammation. TCR repertoires were obtained from approximately eleven juvenile idiopathic arthritis patients with active disease who had not reached inactive disease, of whom 3 were polyarticular and 8 were oligoarticular. A median age of around 10 years (range roughly 2.1-22.9) and a median disease duration of approximately seven years (range 0.2-19.1) were recorded for the TCR-sequenced patients. The samples used for TCR repertoire analysis were collected at two centres in Italy. Peripheral blood mononuclear cells were separated using a Histopaque-1077 density gradient and frozen in 90% FCS with 10% DMSO. Including the terminal cysteine and phenylalanine, the CDR3 comprises 14 residues. No DNA accompanies this entry. CDR1 SGHNT and CDR2 YYREEE are derived from the germline V gene (reference sequence).

Sequences were obtained from Treg cells from blood. This specimen's cell subset or site label, interpreted: HLA-DR+ inflammation-associated blood Treg cells. Recombination connected TRBV5-4 to TRBJ1-1; TCRdb selects TRBD1, and the lack of DNA leaves this call unchecked. The source of this sequence is a donor aged 2-30 years with juvenile idiopathic arthritis. The CDR3 corresponds to CASSVGQDSTEAFF.